Following are 29 T cell receptor beta chains from one sample sequenced in a study of T cell changes during pregnancy in multiple sclerosis. The protocol was immunoSEQ multiplex PCR, while the TCRdb copy is restricted to in-frame clones and leaves out a portion. The sample holds tens of thousands of clones; 85% to 95% are singletons and the top ten take less than 4.5%. The sequences come from CD8+ T cells from peripheral blood mononuclear cells, collected in the second trimester of pregnancy. Every receptor here comes from a female donor with multiple sclerosis, enrolled in a pregnancy study.

The rearrangement links TRBV25-1 to TRBJ1-2, with TRBD1 as a possible D gene (6 bases). The CDR3 runs 13 residues. CDR1 is MGHDK, CDR2 SYGVNS, per germline. Trimming took off 4 bases at V and 2 bases at J, with 8 bases between the two ends. The CDR3 coding sequence is TGTGCCAGCAGTGGACAGGAAAACTATGGCTACACCTTC. The encoded protein is CASSGQENYGYTF.

This sequence joins TRBV1 and TRBJ2-1; the DNA was not compared with TRBD2, the D call given in the table. TRBV1 is marked as a pseudogene. This CDR3 has 20 residues. CDR3 protein: CTSSLALPTQLTSGDNEQFF. The CDR3 DNA is TGCACCAGCAGTCTCGCCCTGCCTACCCAACTGACTAGCGGGGACAATGAGCAGTTCTTC.

This chain connects TRBV29-1 to TRBJ2-1, with 10 bases that match TRBD2. CDR1 SQVTM and CDR2 ANQGSEA come from the germline V gene. V was clipped by 3 bases and J by 5 bases; unmatched bases: 1. This CDR3 is built from 13 residues. The CDR3: CSVDTSGNNEQFF. Here the CDR3 DNA reads TGCAGCGTTGACACTAGCGGGAACAATGAGCAGTTCTTC.

The gene calls are TRBV7-9 and TRBJ2-7, with TRBD2 matching over 7 bases. The V segment lost 3 bases and the J segment 2 bases; nucleotides outside the gene matches: 4. Looked up from germline, CDR1 is SEHNR and CDR2 is FQNEAQ (reference sequence). The CDR3 extends over 14 amino acids. In DNA form, the CDR3 reads TGTGCCAGCAGCTTTACTAGCGCCACCTACGAGCAGTACTTC. Its protein product is CASSFTSATYEQYF. Filled out from reference TRBV7-9 and TRBJ2-7, the complete variable domain reads DTGVSQNPRHKITKRGQNVTFRCDPISEHNRLYWYRQTLGQGPEFLTYFQNEAQLEKSRLLSDRFSAERPKGSFSTLEIQRTEQGDSAMYLCASSFTSATYEQYFGPGTRLTVT.

This clone was seen a few times. The V call is TRBV27, the J call TRBJ1-1; D gene uncertain. V lost 3 bases and J lost 5, with 10 bases in between. This CDR3 is 13 amino acids long. Germline values: CDR1 MNHEY, CDR2 SMNVEV (reference sequence). The CDR3 region is CASSFSLRTEAFF. The CDR3 coding sequence is TGTGCCAGCAGTTTCTCCCTGAGGACTGAAGCTTTCTTT.

V and J are TRBV4-2 and TRBJ2-1; 13 bases agree with TRBD2. The CDR3 is made up of 14 amino acids. Germline V gene lookup returns CDR1 LGHNA and CDR2 YNFKEQ. The ends lost 3 bases at V and 14 bases at J; junction bases unmatched: 7. The CDR3 sequence: CASSHGLAGEVEFF. The CDR3 bases are TGTGCCAGCAGCCATGGACTAGCGGGAGAGGTGGAGTTCTTC.

In DNA, the CDR3 is TGCAGCGTTGAGGGGCGGACAAGGGGATACGAGCAGTACTTC. Its protein product is CSVEGRTRGYEQYF. The chain carries TRBV29-1 and TRBJ2-7; D perhaps matches TRBD1 (5 bases). The CDR3 sequence is 14 residues long. Germline CDR1 reads SQVTM; CDR2 reads ANQGSEA. The V end lost 3 bases, the J end lost 4 bases, and 16 bases lay between the germline ends.

This sequence joins TRBV9 and TRBJ2-1; possible D gene TRBD2, 5 bases. The CDR3 is 15 amino acids. Germline CDR1 and CDR2: SGDLS and YYNGEE. V lost 0 bases to trimming and J lost 2 bases, with 9 bases between them. The CDR3 nucleotides are TGTGCCAGCAGCGTAGGAGCGGAGGCCTACAATGAGCAGTTCTTC. It codes for CASSVGAEAYNEQFF.

The rearrangement uses TRBV7-6 and TRBJ2-7; no clear D. V gave up 3 bases and J gave up 0 bases, with 9 bases separating them. Germline CDR1 reads SGHVS; CDR2 reads FNYEAQ. The CDR3 is made up of 14 amino acids. CDR3 in amino acids: CASSFEVSSYEQYF. The CDR3 DNA reads as TGTGCCAGCAGCTTTGAGGTTAGCTCCTACGAGCAGTACTTC.

The genes are TRBV28 and TRBJ2-1, with TRBD2 matching over 8 bases. Per the germline V gene, CDR1 is MDHEN and CDR2 is SYDVKM. The V segment lost 6 bases and the J segment 8 bases; nucleotides outside the gene matches: 12. This CDR3 has 15 residues. The CDR3 region is CASSPVPGGPDEQFF. The CDR3 DNA is TGTGCCAGCAGCCCGGTCCCGGGAGGGCCGGATGAGCAGTTCTTC.

This rearrangement joins TRBV6-1 to TRBJ2-3; TRBD2 aligns across 7 bases. The CDR3 is made up of 17 amino acids. V shed 2 bases, J shed 0 bases, and the junction held 8 bases outside the gene matches. CDR1 is MNHNS and CDR2 is SASEGT in the germline V gene. The CDR3 DNA sequence: TGTGCCAGCAGTGAATCAGAACTAGCGAGGAGCACAGATACGCAGTATTTT. It specifies CASSESELARSTDTQYF.

This sequence joins TRBV27 and TRBJ2-7; 9 positions match TRBD2. Looked up from germline, CDR1 is MNHEY and CDR2 is SMNVEV (reference sequence). The trim removed 0 bases at V and 0 bases at J, leaving 3 bases unmatched. The CDR3 length is 16 residues. CDR3 loop: CASSLSRGGLSYEQYF. CDR3 in DNA: TGTGCCAGCAGTTTATCGCGGGGGGGACTCTCCTACGAGCAGTACTTC.

This sequence joins TRBV4-1 and TRBJ2-1, with TRBD2 matching 7 bases. Germline V lookup: CDR1 MGHRA, CDR2 YSYEKL. Losses at the gene ends were 2 bases for V and 8 bases for J; bases not matched to a gene: 9. This CDR3 is 15 amino acids long. The CDR3 spells CASSQRTRGIDEQFF. DNA for the CDR3: TGCGCCAGCAGCCAAAGGACTAGAGGGATCGATGAGCAGTTCTTC.

This clone showed up just once. V usage is TRBV9 and J usage is TRBJ1-1; D ambiguous. The CDR3 extends over 12 amino acids. In germline, CDR1 is SGDLS, CDR2 YYNGEE. The V and J ends lost 5 bases and 7 bases respectively, with 12 bases between them. CDR3 DNA sequence: TGTGCCAGCAGATCGGGGAGGGATGAAGCTTTCTTT. Its translation is CASRSGRDEAFF.

This sequence joins TRBV28 and TRBJ2-7; 7 bases map to TRBD1. The CDR3 has 13 amino acids. CDR1 MDHEN and CDR2 SYDVKM come from the germline V gene. With 8 bases clipped from V and 3 bases from J, the junction kept 7 bases outside the gene matches. The CDR3 sequence is CASQDRIDYEQYF. CDR3 bases: TGTGCCAGCCAGGACAGGATTGACTACGAGCAGTACTTC.

The chain joins TRBV6-6 to TRBJ1-1, with TRBD1 as a possible D gene (5 bases). The V end lost 6 bases, the J end lost 0 bases, and 17 bases lay between the germline ends. This CDR3 spans 16 amino acids. Germline V gene data show CDR1 as MNHNY and CDR2 as SVGAGI (reference sequence). Written as DNA, the CDR3 is TGTGCCAGCAGACCTACCCTTGGAGGGGTGAACACTGAAGCTTTCTTT. It yields the protein CASRPTLGGVNTEAFF.

This clone appeared once. The chain uses TRBV9 and TRBJ2-7; 9 nucleotides align to TRBD2. V dropped 0 bases and J dropped 7; count of bases not matched to a gene: 8. The CDR3 is made up of 15 amino acids. Germline V gives CDR1 SGDLS, CDR2 YYNGEE. The CDR3 region is CASSVERGEEWEQYF. DNA of the CDR3: TGTGCCAGCAGCGTAGAGCGGGGGGAAGAATGGGAGCAGTACTTC.

The V gene is TRBV11-1, the J gene TRBJ2-1, with TRBD2 matching over 7 bases. The J segment lost 5 bases and the V segment lost 3 bases, leaving 10 bases of the junction unmatched. The CDR3 covers 16 residues. The V gene's germline CDR1 is SGHAT and CDR2 FQDESV (reference sequence). The CDR3 loop reads CASSFGSWGGDNEQFF. CDR3 nucleotide sequence: TGTGCCAGCAGCTTCGGATCGTGGGGAGGGGACAATGAGCAGTTCTTC. The whole variable domain, filled in from reference TRBV11-1 and TRBJ2-1, reads EAEVAQSPRYKITEKSQAVAFWCDPISGHATLYWYRQILGQGPELLVQFQDESVVDDSQLPKDRFSAERLKGVDSTLKIQPAELGDSAMYLCASSFGSWGGDNEQFFGPGTRLTVL.

The V gene is TRBV11-2, the J gene TRBJ2-7; 7 bases are a match to TRBD1. The CDR3 extends over 13 amino acids. J was trimmed by 5 bases and V by 5 bases; bases with no gene match: 6. Germline V gives CDR1 SGHAT, CDR2 FQNNGV. The CDR3 reads CASSVYRGNEQYF. The CDR3 nucleotides read TGTGCCAGCAGCGTATACAGGGGAAACGAGCAGTACTTC. Complete variable domain (other parts from reference TRBV11-2 and TRBJ2-7): EAGVAQSPRYKIIEKRQSVAFWCNPISGHATLYWYQQILGQGPKLLIQFQNNGVVDDSQLPKDRFSAERLKGVDSTLKIQPAKLEDSAVYLCASSVYRGNEQYFGPGTRLTVT.

The rearrangement uses TRBV30 and TRBJ2-1; the match to TRBD2 covers 8 bases. The V and J ends lost 3 bases and 2 bases, in that order; junction bases with no gene match: 9. The CDR3 contains 16 residues. The germline CDR1 and CDR2 sequences are GTSNPN and SVGIG (reference sequence). The CDR3 coding sequence is TGTGCCTGGAGAGGGCGTAGCGGGGACGCCTACAATGAGCAGTTCTTC. This codes for CAWRGRSGDAYNEQFF. Using reference TRBV30 and TRBJ2-1 for the parts outside the CDR3, the full variable domain is SQTIHQWPATLVQPVGSPLSLECTVEGTSNPNLYWYRQAAGRGLQLLFYSVGIGQISSEVPQNLSASRPQDRQFILSSKKLLLSDSGFYLCAWRGRSGDAYNEQFFGPGTRLTVL.

The gene calls are TRBV7-9 and TRBJ1-5; D uncertain. The V gene lost 3 bases and the J gene lost 5 bases, with 5 bases spanning the gap. In germline, CDR1 is SEHNR, CDR2 FQNEAQ (reference sequence). This CDR3 contains 12 residues. The CDR3 DNA reads as TGTGCCAGCAGCTTTATAGATCAGCCCCAGCATTTT. This translates into CASSFIDQPQHF.

This chain links TRBV4-2 with TRBJ1-1; no firm D call. This CDR3 is 15 amino acids long. Trimming removed 3 bases from V and 1 base from J, with 12 bases in between. Looked up from germline, CDR1 is LGHNA and CDR2 is YNFKEQ. The DNA of the CDR3 is TGTGCCAGCAGCCATGGGAAGGACTCGAACACTGAAGCTTTCTTT. Protein: CASSHGKDSNTEAFF.

The chain uses TRBV5-1 and TRBJ1-1; D perhaps matches TRBD1 (5 bases). The V end was cut by 6 bases, the J end by 2 bases, with 8 bases between. The CDR3 is 12 amino acids. Germline V lookup: CDR1 SGHRS, CDR2 YFSETQ. The CDR3 sequence is CASTGLNTEAFF. In DNA, the CDR3 is TGCGCCAGCACAGGGCTCAACACTGAAGCTTTCTTT.

V is TRBV4-1 and J is TRBJ2-7; 8 bases map to TRBD2. This CDR3 is 13 amino acids long. V shed 6 bases and J 6 bases; nucleotides not matched to a gene: 7. The germline V gene has CDR1 MGHRA and CDR2 YSYEKL. The CDR3, as DNA: TGCGCCAGCAGTCCAGCGGGAGCAAGCGAGCAGTACTTC. This translates into CASSPAGASEQYF.

This clone was found a few times. The chain links TRBV7-9 to TRBJ2-5; 10 nucleotides line up with TRBD1. The CDR3 spans 14 residues. CDR1 and CDR2 (germline): SEHNR, FQNEAQ (reference sequence). With V trimmed by 6 bases and J by 5 bases, 6 bases remained unmatched. CDR3 sequence (DNA): TGTGCCAGCAGAAAGGGACAGGGGATGGAGACCCAGTACTTC. Protein sequence: CASRKGQGMETQYF. The entire variable domain, with the rest obtained from reference TRBV7-9 and TRBJ2-5, is as follows: DTGVSQNPRHKITKRGQNVTFRCDPISEHNRLYWYRQTLGQGPEFLTYFQNEAQLEKSRLLSDRFSAERPKGSFSTLEIQRTEQGDSAMYLCASRKGQGMETQYFGPGTRLLVL.

This sequence joins TRBV5-6 and TRBJ2-7; D unclear. The CDR3 runs to 13 residues. V lost 0 bases and J lost 0, with 4 bases in between. In germline, CDR1 is SGHDT, CDR2 YYEEEE. The DNA for the CDR3 is TGTGCCAGCAGCTTGGGGAGCTCCTACGAGCAGTACTTC. This sequence encodes CASSLGSSYEQYF.

The V and J genes are TRBV7-8 and TRBJ2-3, with TRBD2 matching over 9 bases. The germline V gene has CDR1 SGHVS and CDR2 FQNEAQ. CDR3 length: 18 residues. V dropped 2 bases and J dropped 4; count of bases not matched to a gene: 13. The CDR3 sequence is CASSLWGLTGGGADTQYF. Written as DNA, the CDR3 is TGTGCCAGCAGCTTATGGGGGTTGACTGGCGGGGGGGCAGATACGCAGTATTTT.

The chain has TRBV9 and TRBJ2-3; 7 positions agree with TRBD1. The CDR3 contains 15 residues. Looked up from germline, CDR1 is SGDLS and CDR2 is YYNGEE. V was pared by 0 bases and J by 2 bases, with 3 bases of the junction left unmatched. The CDR3 spells CASSVEGTVTDTQYF. DNA for the CDR3: TGTGCCAGCAGCGTAGAAGGGACAGTCACAGATACGCAGTATTTT.

The J gene is TRBJ1-2, the V gene TRBV4-3; 10 positions match TRBD1. With 3 bases clipped from V and 8 bases from J, the junction kept 12 bases outside the gene matches. Germline V lookup: CDR1 LGHNA, CDR2 YSLEER. The CDR3 has 16 amino acids. The CDR3 protein is CASSQTLDRGRDGYTF. The CDR3 DNA reads as TGCGCCAGCAGCCAGACTCTAGACAGGGGGCGGGACGGCTACACCTTC.